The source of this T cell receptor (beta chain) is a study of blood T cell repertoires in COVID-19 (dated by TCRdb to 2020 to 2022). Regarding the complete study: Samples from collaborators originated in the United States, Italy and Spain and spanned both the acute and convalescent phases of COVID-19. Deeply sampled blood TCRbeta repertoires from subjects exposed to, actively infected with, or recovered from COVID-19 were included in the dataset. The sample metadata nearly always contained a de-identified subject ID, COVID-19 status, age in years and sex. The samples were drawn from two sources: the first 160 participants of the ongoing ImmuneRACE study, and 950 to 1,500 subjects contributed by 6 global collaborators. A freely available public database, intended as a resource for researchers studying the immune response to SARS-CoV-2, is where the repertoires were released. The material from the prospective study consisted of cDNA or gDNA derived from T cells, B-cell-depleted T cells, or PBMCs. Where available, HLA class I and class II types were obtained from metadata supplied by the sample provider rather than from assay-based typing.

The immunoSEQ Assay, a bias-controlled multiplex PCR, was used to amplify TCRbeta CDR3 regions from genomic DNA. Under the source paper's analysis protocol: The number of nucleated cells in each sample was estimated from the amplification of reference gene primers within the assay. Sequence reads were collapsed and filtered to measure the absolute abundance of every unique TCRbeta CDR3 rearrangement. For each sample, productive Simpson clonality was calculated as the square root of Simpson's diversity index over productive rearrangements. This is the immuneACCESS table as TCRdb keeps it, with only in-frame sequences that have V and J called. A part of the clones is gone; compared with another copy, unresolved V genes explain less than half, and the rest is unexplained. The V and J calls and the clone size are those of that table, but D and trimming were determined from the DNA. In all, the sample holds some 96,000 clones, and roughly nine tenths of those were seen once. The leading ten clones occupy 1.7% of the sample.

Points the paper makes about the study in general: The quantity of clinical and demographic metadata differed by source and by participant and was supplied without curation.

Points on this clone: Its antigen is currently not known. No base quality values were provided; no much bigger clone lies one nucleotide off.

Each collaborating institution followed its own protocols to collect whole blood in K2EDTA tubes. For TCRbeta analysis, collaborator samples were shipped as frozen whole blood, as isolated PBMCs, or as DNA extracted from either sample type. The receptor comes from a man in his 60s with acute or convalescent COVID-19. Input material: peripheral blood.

The CDR3 reads CASRRDRDQPQHF. The base sequence is TGTGCCAGTAGAAGGGACAGGGATCAGCCCCAGCATTTT. In this chain, TRBV19 is recombined with TRBJ1-5; 9 central bases correspond to TRBD1. Inclusive of the bounding cysteine and phenylalanine, the CDR3 is 13 residues long. Of all the DNA, just the CDR3 is kept, 39 bases in frame from base 1. Clipping removes 6 bases from V and 5 bases from J, with 2 as the unmatched junction base count. The germline V gene encodes CDR1 LNHDA and CDR2 SQIVND (reference sequence).